These 10 T cell receptor beta chains were all obtained from the same sample, sequenced in a study of blood T cell repertoires in COVID-19. Data came from immunoSEQ multiplex PCR; TCRdb stores just in-frame clones and leaves some out. The table records about 220,000 clones, about 79% of them present only once. Input material: peripheral blood. The receptors come from a man aged 45-65 years with active or convalescent COVID-19.

The chain combines TRBV28 with TRBJ1-1; TRBD1 might be the D (6 bases). CDR3 length: 11 residues. The V gene lost 5 bases and the J gene lost 8 bases, with 9 bases spanning the gap. Germline V CDR1 and CDR2: MDHEN, SYDVKM. CDR3 DNA sequence: TGTGCCAGCAGTCCGACAGGCGAAGCTTTCTTT. Its translation is CASSPTGEAFF.

In regard to this clone: Other DNA sequences in this sample translate to the same CDR3. The genes are TRBV5-1 and TRBJ1-2; 10 nucleotides match TRBD1. The germline V gene encodes CDR1 SGHRS and CDR2 YFSETQ. Unmatched junction bases numbered 2, after V lost 3 bases and J lost 6 bases. This CDR3 contains 13 residues. The CDR3 DNA reads as TGCGCCAGCAGCTCCGGGACAGGGGATGGCTACACCTTC. This gives the protein CASSSGTGDGYTF.

This chain uses TRBV6-6 with TRBJ1-6, with 12 bases fitting TRBD1. After removal of 7 bases from V and 10 bases from J, the junction contained 11 bases not matched to a gene. Per germline, CDR1 MNHNY and CDR2 SVGAGI (reference sequence). CDR3 size: 16 residues. The DNA of the CDR3 is TGTGCCAGCACCAGAACCGGGACAGGGGGCGAATCACCCCTCCACTTT. It specifies CASTRTGTGGESPLHF.

The rearrangement links TRBV5-6 to TRBJ2-7, with 7 nucleotides matching TRBD1. Per germline, CDR1 SGHDT and CDR2 YYEEEE. The CDR3 spans 14 residues. J gave up 3 bases and V 3 bases, and 6 bases lay outside the gene matches. The CDR3 region is CASSSAGTDYEQYV. The CDR3 bases are TGTGCCAGCAGCTCAGCCGGGACAGACTACGAGCAGTACGTC.

A single count supports this clone. The rearrangement uses TRBV5-1 and TRBJ2-3, with D possibly being TRBD2 (5 bases). This CDR3 contains 16 residues. Germline CDR1 reads SGHRS; CDR2 reads YFSETQ. Trimming pared 0 bases from V and 1 base from J, leaving 12 bases between. The CDR3 DNA is TGCGCCAGCAGCTTGGCCGGTCTGGGAGGCACAGATACGCAGTATTTT. It translates to CASSLAGLGGTDTQYF. Full variable domain (rest looked up from reference TRBV5-1 and TRBJ2-3): KAGVTQTPRYLIKTRGQQVTLSCSPISGHRSVSWYQQTPGQGLQFLFEYFSETQRNKGNFPGRFSGRQFSNSRSEMNVSTLELGDSALYLCASSLAGLGGTDTQYFGPGTRLTVL.

The rearrangement uses TRBV2 and TRBJ1-5; D gene ambiguous. There are 14 residues in the CDR3. V was trimmed by 6 bases and J by 0 bases, leaving 9 bases between them. Per the germline V gene, CDR1 is SNHLY and CDR2 is FYNNEI. The chain's CDR3 is CASSERDSNQPQHF. CDR3 DNA sequence: TGTGCCAGCAGCGAGAGAGATAGCAATCAGCCCCAGCATTTT. The whole variable domain, remainder taken from reference TRBV2 and TRBJ1-5, is EPEVTQTPSHQVTQMGQEVILRCVPISNHLYFYWYRQILGQKVEFLVSFYNNEISEKSEIFDDQFSVERPDGSNFTLKIRSTKLEDSAMYFCASSERDSNQPQHFGDGTRLSIL.

This clone was counted between two and nine times. This sequence joins TRBV6-1 and TRBJ1-3; D not certain. V gave up 3 bases and J gave up 0 bases, with 12 bases separating them. Per the germline V gene, CDR1 is MNHNS and CDR2 is SASEGT. There are 16 residues in the CDR3. CDR3 loop: CASSDPGFLSGNTIYF. The CDR3 DNA reads as TGTGCCAGCAGTGACCCCGGGTTTCTCTCTGGAAACACCATATATTTT.

The chain carries TRBV4-3 and TRBJ2-7; possibly TRBD1 for D (6 bases). This CDR3 is 15 amino acids long. The germline V and J ends were trimmed by 3 bases and 0 bases, with 12 bases remaining between them. Germline-derived CDR1 and CDR2 are LGHNA and YSLEER. Here the CDR3 reads CASSQLGQPSYEQYF. The CDR3 DNA reads TGCGCCAGCAGCCAGCTCGGACAGCCCTCCTACGAGCAGTACTTC.

This rearrangement joins TRBV4-1 to TRBJ2-1; 8 nucleotides agree with TRBD1. The CDR3 covers 15 residues. After removal of 5 bases from V and 6 bases from J, the junction contained 9 bases not matched to a gene. The V gene's germline CDR1 is MGHRA and CDR2 YSYEKL. CDR3 nucleotide sequence: TGCGCCAGCAGCTCCTTGGACAGGGCCCGCAATGAGCAGTTCTTC. It encodes CASSSLDRARNEQFF.

J is TRBJ2-3 and V is TRBV28; 9 bases are a match to TRBD1. V lost 5 bases and J lost 3; bases outside the gene matches: 9. The germline CDR1 and CDR2 sequences are MDHEN and SYDVKM. CDR3 length: 16 amino acids. CDR3: CASSPTGTGRTDTQYF. In DNA form, the CDR3 reads TGTGCCAGCAGTCCCACCGGGACAGGGCGAACAGATACGCAGTATTTT.